The next 32 T cell receptor beta chains were all read from a single sample in a study of shared clonotypes between healthy human individuals. Repertoires were generated with immunoSEQ multiplex PCR, while TCRdb's copy carries only in-frame clones and drops some. The sample gives approximately 620,000 clones, 97% of which show up once; 0.057% is in the top ten. Sequenced input: naive CD4+ T cells sorted from blood. The subset denotes: CD45RA+ positively selected. These receptors all come from a woman aged 30 to 39 in good health.

The J gene is TRBJ2-7, the V gene TRBV27; TRBD2 matches 7 bases. Germline trimming cut 2 bases from V and 5 bases from J; bases unmatched to any gene: 18. The CDR3 loop spans 18 amino acids. Germline CDR1 MNHEY, CDR2 SMNVEV (reference sequence). CDR3 region: CASSLRDPAGVGFNEQYF. CDR3 nucleotides: TGTGCCAGCAGTTTAAGGGACCCTGCGGGAGTGGGCTTTAACGAGCAGTACTTC.

The CDR3 region has the DNA TGTGCCAGCAGTCTATGGGGCCTAGCGGGAGCCGATACGCAGTATTTT. Amino acids: CASSLWGLAGADTQYF. The chain couples TRBV27 to TRBJ2-3; TRBD2 matches at 10 bases. This CDR3 spans 16 amino acids. The germline CDR1 and CDR2 sequences are MNHEY and SMNVEV (reference sequence). The trim removed 5 bases at V and 6 bases at J, leaving 11 bases unmatched.

CDR3 loop: CASSSQNYRGPGKLFF. The CDR3 bases are TGTGCCAGCAGCTCGCAAAATTACAGGGGGCCGGGAAAACTGTTTTTT. The chain is built from TRBV7-9 and TRBJ1-4, with 9 bases that match TRBD1. CDR1 and CDR2 from the germline V gene are SEHNR and FQNEAQ (reference sequence). This CDR3 has 16 amino acids. V shed 4 bases and J 10 bases; nucleotides not matched to a gene: 13.

The chain couples TRBV19 to TRBJ1-4; 12 positions agree with TRBD1. The V gene end was trimmed by 4 bases and the J gene end by 7 bases; junction bases not matched to a gene: 7. The CDR3 totals 16 residues. Per germline, CDR1 LNHDA and CDR2 SQIVND (reference sequence). CDR3 DNA: TGTGCCAGTAGTAACCGGGACAGGGGGCGCTTTGAAAAACTGTTTTTT. Its protein product is CASSNRDRGRFEKLFF.

This chain uses TRBV7-9 with TRBJ2-5; D remains ambiguous. The CDR3 spans 14 residues. V was shortened by 1 base and J by 1 base, with 7 bases between the two germline ends. Germline CDR1 is SEHNR and CDR2 is FQNEAQ (reference sequence). The DNA for the CDR3 is TGTGCCAGCAGCTTAGGCAGCTCCCAAGAGACCCAGTACTTC. Residues: CASSLGSSQETQYF.

DNA of the CDR3: TGTGCCAGCAGTTTAGGCAGGGAAAAGATCTACGAGCAGTACTTC. Its protein is CASSLGREKIYEQYF. This chain uses TRBV27 with TRBJ2-7; possibly TRBD1 for D (5 bases). Germline-derived CDR1 and CDR2 are MNHEY and SMNVEV (reference sequence). The CDR3 totals 15 residues. Trimming pared 2 bases from V and 3 bases from J, leaving 14 bases between.

The chain has TRBV2 and TRBJ2-4, with no clear D. The CDR3 has 16 amino acids. Germline V gene sequence: CDR1 SNHLY, CDR2 FYNNEI. Trimming cost V 2 bases and J 5 bases, with 16 bases left between them. CDR3 nucleotides: TGTGCCAGCAGTGAAATTCGCAGTGGCACCCAAAACATTCAGTACTTC. It encodes CASSEIRSGTQNIQYF.

As concerns this clone: The same CDR3 arises from other DNA sequences in this sample as well. The chain links TRBV29-1 to TRBJ1-2; D remains unclear. The germline CDR1 and CDR2 sequences are SQVTM and ANQGSEA. Trimming cost V 6 bases and J 3 bases, with 11 bases left between them. The CDR3 runs 12 residues. The CDR3 DNA follows: TGCAGCGTGAGGACCGGGGACTATGGCTACACCTTC. It codes for CSVRTGDYGYTF.

This chain uses TRBV27 with TRBJ2-5; 8 positions agree with TRBD2. Judging by the DNA end, TRBJ2-7 fits better; the J call may be wrong. Germline V gene sequence: CDR1 MNHEY, CDR2 SMNVEV (reference sequence). There are 16 residues in the CDR3. The CDR3 reads CASSLSRLASSREQYF. The DNA for the CDR3 is TGTGCCAGCAGTTTAAGTAGACTAGCGAGTTCGCGCGAGCAGTACTTC.

The chain employs TRBV28 and TRBJ1-1; 10 bases fit TRBD1. V gave up 7 bases and J gave up 0 bases; unmatched junction bases: 14. The length of the CDR3 is 18 residues. Germline V gene data show CDR1 as MDHEN and CDR2 as SYDVKM. The CDR3 loop reads CASINSDRGMIMNTEAFF. DNA for the CDR3: TGTGCCAGCATCAACTCGGACAGGGGGATGATTATGAACACTGAAGCTTTCTTT. Full variable domain (remainder filled in from reference TRBV28 and TRBJ1-1): DVKVTQSSRYLVKRTGEKVFLECVQDMDHENMFWYRQDPGLGLRLIYFSYDVKMKEKGDIPEGYSVSREKKERFSLILESASTNQTSMYLCASINSDRGMIMNTEAFFGQGTRLTVV.

The J gene is TRBJ2-1, the V gene TRBV27; 13 nucleotides agree with TRBD2. CDR3 length: 16 amino acids. Germline-derived CDR1 and CDR2 are MNHEY and SMNVEV (reference sequence). The junction had 7 bases not matched to a gene; V was cut back by 6 bases and J by 5 bases. The CDR3 DNA follows: TGTGCCAGCAGCCCTAGACTAGCGGGAGGAAACAATGAGCAGTTCTTC. Protein: CASSPRLAGGNNEQFF.

With respect to this clone: The sample has other DNA sequences that encode this CDR3 too. This chain's CDR3 is CASSLVAGGTGELFF. The CDR3 DNA is TGTGCCAGCAGCTTGGTAGCGGGAGGCACCGGGGAGCTGTTTTTT. The chain links TRBV5-6 to TRBJ2-2, with 10 bases matching TRBD2. V trimming: 0 bases; J trimming: 4 bases; junction bases outside the gene matches: 0. The CDR3 loop spans 15 amino acids. CDR1 SGHDT and CDR2 YYEEEE come from the germline V gene.

The V call is TRBV7-2, the J call TRBJ1-1; D uncertain. Germline V lookup: CDR1 SGHTA, CDR2 FQGNSA. Trimming removed 2 bases at V and 11 bases at J, with 18 bases between. The CDR3 runs to 14 residues. The CDR3 DNA sequence: TGTGCCAGCAGCTTATACATTAAACACTTTATGGCTTTCTTT. Translating gives CASSLYIKHFMAFF. Combining the CDR3 with reference TRBV7-2 and TRBJ1-1 gives the whole variable domain GAGVSQSPSNKVTEKGKDVELRCDPISGHTALYWYRQSLGQGLEFLIYFQGNSAPDKSGLPSDRFSAERTGGSVSTLTIQRTQQEDSAVYLCASSLYIKHFMAFFGQGTRLTVV.

The genes are TRBV5-6 and TRBJ1-6; 9 nucleotides agree with TRBD1. This CDR3 has 15 residues. With V trimmed by 1 base and J by 10 bases, 6 bases remained unmatched. CDR1 is SGHDT, CDR2 YYEEEE, per germline. CDR3 in DNA: TGTGCCAGCAGCTTGCAGGGGACAGGGCGCTCACCCCTCCACTTT. As protein: CASSLQGTGRSPLHF.

The DNA of the CDR3 is TGTGCCAGCAGTCCTCGGACTAGCGGCCCGTACAATGAGCAGTTCTTC. Its translation is CASSPRTSGPYNEQFF. The J gene is TRBJ2-1, the V gene TRBV28, with TRBD2 matching over 10 bases. From germline, CDR1 is MDHEN and CDR2 SYDVKM. The CDR3 is 16 amino acids. V dropped 5 bases and J dropped 4; count of bases not matched to a gene: 8.

The chain combines TRBV10-3 with TRBJ2-5; D is ambiguous. Per germline, CDR1 ENHRY and CDR2 SYGVKD. The CDR3 loop spans 14 amino acids. V gave up 4 bases and J gave up 0 bases, with 9 bases separating them. Here the CDR3 DNA reads TGTGCCATCAGTGGGTCAGGATACCAAGAGACCCAGTACTTC. Protein product: CAISGSGYQETQYF.

The sample holds a few counts of this clone. The rearrangement links TRBV27 to TRBJ1-5; TRBD1 matches at 8 bases. The CDR3 runs to 16 residues. Germline V CDR1 and CDR2: MNHEY, SMNVEV (reference sequence). V shed 5 bases, J shed 7 bases, and the junction held 13 bases outside the gene matches. The CDR3 here is CASSPGQGLSWQPQHF. CDR3 nucleotide sequence: TGTGCCAGCAGTCCCGGACAGGGTTTAAGTTGGCAGCCCCAGCATTTT.

This clone was seen once. The V and J genes are TRBV6-1 and TRBJ2-7; possibly TRBD1 for D (6 bases). CDR1 and CDR2 (germline): MNHNS, SASEGT. CDR3 size: 15 residues. Between the trimmed V and J ends, which lost 5 bases and 3 bases, there was a span of 17 bases. The CDR3 sequence: CASSNRASGNYEQYF. The CDR3 DNA follows: TGTGCCAGCAGTAACAGGGCCTCGGGAAACTACGAGCAGTACTTC.

This clone has just a few counts. Other DNA variants within this sample encode the same CDR3. The chain recombines TRBV5-1 with TRBJ2-1; 7 bases map to TRBD2. Germline V gene sequence: CDR1 SGHRS, CDR2 YFSETQ. CDR3 length: 15 residues. The ends lost 0 bases at V and 4 bases at J; junction bases unmatched: 4. CDR3 region: CASSLEASGYNEQFF. The CDR3 DNA reads as TGCGCCAGCAGCTTGGAGGCTAGCGGATACAATGAGCAGTTCTTC.

The chain combines TRBV9 with TRBJ2-6, with TRBD1 as a possible D gene (6 bases). This CDR3 comprises 17 residues. Trimming took 4 bases from V and 0 from J, leaving 14 bases between them. Germline V gene lookup returns CDR1 SGDLS and CDR2 YYNGEE. The CDR3 DNA reads TGTGCCAGCAGCTTACGGACAGCGAACTCTGGGGCCAACGTCCTGACTTTC. Translation: CASSLRTANSGANVLTF.

This chain uses TRBV11-2 with TRBJ2-2; 10 positions match TRBD2. Germline CDR1 is SGHAT and CDR2 is FQNNGV. Trimming cost V 1 base and J 7 bases; bases outside gene matches: 3. This CDR3 has 15 amino acids. The CDR3 region is CASSLASGSVGELFF. In DNA form, the CDR3 reads TGTGCCAGCAGCTTAGCTAGCGGGAGCGTCGGGGAGCTGTTTTTT. Full variable domain (remainder filled in from reference TRBV11-2 and TRBJ2-2): EAGVAQSPRYKIIEKRQSVAFWCNPISGHATLYWYQQILGQGPKLLIQFQNNGVVDDSQLPKDRFSAERLKGVDSTLKIQPAKLEDSAVYLCASSLASGSVGELFFGEGSRLTVL.

The CDR3 DNA reads TGTGCCAGCAGTGTTTTGCGCGGGAGCTCCTACAATGAGCAGTTCTTC. Its translation: CASSVLRGSSYNEQFF. The chain uses TRBV2 and TRBJ2-1, with 7 bases lining up with TRBD2. V dropped 4 bases and J dropped 0; count of bases not matched to a gene: 6. In germline, CDR1 is SNHLY, CDR2 FYNNEI. CDR3 length: 16 amino acids.

This clone was recorded only once. The chain combines TRBV19 with TRBJ2-7; 10 bases map to TRBD2. The germline V gene has CDR1 LNHDA and CDR2 SQIVND (reference sequence). V lost 5 bases, J lost 5 bases, and 6 bases stayed unmatched. The CDR3 length is 14 residues. This CDR3 is CASSELAGSNEQYF. The CDR3 DNA reads as TGTGCCAGTAGTGAACTAGCGGGATCAAACGAGCAGTACTTC.

On this clone itself: Distinct nucleotide sequences in the sample also encode this CDR3. The gene calls are TRBV7-2 and TRBJ2-3; the D is unclear. V lost 0 bases, J lost 1 base, and 5 bases lay in between. This CDR3 is 14 amino acids long. The V gene's germline CDR1 is SGHTA and CDR2 FQGNSA. CDR3 region: CASSLAGGTDTQYF. DNA of the CDR3: TGTGCCAGCAGCTTAGCTGGGGGCACAGATACGCAGTATTTT.

V is TRBV5-1 and J is TRBJ1-2; D is unclear. In germline, CDR1 is SGHRS, CDR2 YFSETQ. With 1 base removed from V and 0 bases from J, the gap between germline ends came to 10 bases. This CDR3 is 15 amino acids long. The CDR3 protein is CASSLLASANYGYTF. The CDR3 DNA is TGCGCCAGCAGCTTGTTGGCTTCAGCTAACTATGGCTACACCTTC.

This sequence joins TRBV10-3 and TRBJ2-3, with D possibly being TRBD1 (6 bases). The CDR3 runs 15 residues. CDR1 is ENHRY and CDR2 is SYGVKD in the germline V gene. Trimming pared 6 bases from V and 0 bases from J, leaving 13 bases between. DNA of the CDR3: TGTGCCATCAGCCCGACAGGCGATAGCACAGATACGCAGTATTTT. Its protein is CAISPTGDSTDTQYF.

J is TRBJ2-1 and V is TRBV5-4; the match to TRBD2 covers 7 bases. Germline assignment: CDR1 SGHNT and CDR2 YYREEE (reference sequence). The junction had 20 bases not matched to a gene; V was cut back by 6 bases and J by 8 bases. The CDR3 covers 17 residues. The CDR3 coding sequence is TGTGCCAGCACCGTGACCCGTGGGGCGGGAGCGGGTGATGAGCAGTTCTTC. Its protein product is CASTVTRGAGAGDEQFF.

The rearrangement uses TRBV5-4 and TRBJ1-1, with no clear D. Deletions cut 2 bases from V and 3 bases from J, with 11 bases between. The CDR3 length is 14 residues. Germline assignment: CDR1 SGHNT and CDR2 YYREEE (reference sequence). The chain's CDR3 is CASSLRPSDTEAFF. In DNA, the CDR3 is TGTGCCAGCAGCTTAAGACCGTCGGACACTGAAGCTTTCTTT.

This chain joins TRBV30 and TRBJ2-1; 7 bases are shared with TRBD1. J gave up 10 bases and V 0 bases, and 12 bases lay outside the gene matches. The CDR3 totals 15 residues. Germline lookup yields CDR1 GTSNPN and CDR2 SVGIG (reference sequence). The CDR3 coding sequence is TGTGCCTGGAGTGTACATTGGCAGGGGGAAGGGGAGCAGTTCTTC. It codes for CAWSVHWQGEGEQFF.

This chain connects TRBV5-1 to TRBJ2-2; tentatively, D is TRBD2 (6 bases). The ends were cut back, 0 bases at V and 1 base at J, with 7 bases in the middle. The length of the CDR3 is 15 residues. Germline CDR1 is SGHRS and CDR2 is YFSETQ. In DNA form, the CDR3 reads TGCGCCAGCAGCTTGGGAGCGGGGAACACCGGGGAGCTGTTTTTT. Protein: CASSLGAGNTGELFF.

Concerning this clone itself: Other DNA sequences in the sample encode the same CDR3. The chain couples TRBV5-1 to TRBJ2-2, with D possibly TRBD1 on 6 matching bases. The germline V gene encodes CDR1 SGHRS and CDR2 YFSETQ. The CDR3 consists of 14 residues. Trimming removed 4 bases at V and 8 bases at J, with 15 bases between. The CDR3, as DNA: TGCGCCAGCAGCCCAACCACAGGGTATGGGGAGCTGTTTTTT. Encoded protein: CASSPTTGYGELFF.

The chain has TRBV5-1 and TRBJ2-7; unclear D gene. The CDR3 has 12 amino acids. Germline CDR1 is SGHRS and CDR2 is YFSETQ. The ends were cut back, 4 bases at V and 7 bases at J, with 12 bases in the middle. DNA for the CDR3: TGCGCCAGCAGCGCCCAGGATGGGGAGCAGTACTTC. Residues: CASSAQDGEQYF.